The 19 T cell receptor beta chains listed next were all sequenced from one sample in a study of blood T cells in healthy people across ages. It was with a sample-barcoded 5' primer and a J-beta primer mix that a second PCR of about 6 to 12 cycles was run. TCRdb re-called the 5' RACE reads with MiXCR, one entry per CDR3 protein. The data show over a million distinct CDR3 sequences, 42% seen once. Sequencing was performed on blood. The receptors stem from a young woman in good health.

The chain has TRBV7-2 and TRBJ2-3; a possible D gene is TRBD2 (5 bases). CDR3 length equals 15 residues. Per the germline V gene, CDR1 is SGHTA and CDR2 is FQGNSA. The V end was cut by 1 base, the J end by 0 bases, with 8 bases between. DNA for the CDR3: TGTGCCAGCAGCTTAGTTCGGGATAGCACAGATACGCAGTATTTT. This sequence encodes CASSLVRDSTDTQYF.

This clonotype was seen a few times. The V gene is TRBV12-3 or TRBV12-4, the J gene TRBJ2-3; D gene uncertain. This CDR3 comprises 16 residues. The V end was cut by 1 base, the J end by 1 base, with 12 bases between. The CDR3 here is CASSLDATSGTDTQYF. The CDR3 coding sequence is TGTGCCAGCAGTTTAGACGCGACTTCCGGCACAGATACGCAGTATTTT.

There are a few counts of this clonotype. The CDR3 region has the DNA TGTGCCAGCAGCTTAGGTGGGACAGGGAGAGCAACTAATGAAAAACTGTTTTTT. This sequence encodes CASSLGGTGRATNEKLFF. The chain uses TRBV7-9 and TRBJ1-4; the match to TRBD1 covers 9 bases. Per the germline V gene, CDR1 is SEHNR and CDR2 is FQNEAQ (reference sequence). This CDR3 spans 18 amino acids. The V gene end was trimmed by 1 base and the J gene end by 0 bases; junction bases not matched to a gene: 6. The full variable domain, completed using reference TRBV7-9 and TRBJ1-4, is DTGVSQNPRHKITKRGQNVTFRCDPISEHNRLYWYRQTLGQGPEFLTYFQNEAQLEKSRLLSDRFSAERPKGSFSTLEIQRTEQGDSAMYLCASSLGGTGRATNEKLFFGSGTQLSVL.

This clonotype was recorded a few times. The V call is TRBV27, the J call TRBJ2-7; 10 bases line up with TRBD2. The germline CDR1 and CDR2 sequences are MNHEY and SMNVEV (reference sequence). The trim removed 2 bases at V and 7 bases at J, leaving 8 bases unmatched. The CDR3 extends over 15 amino acids. CDR3 DNA: TGTGCCAGCAGTTTACAACTAGCGGGGCACGGTGAGCAGTACTTC. Protein product: CASSLQLAGHGEQYF.

V gene TRBV28 combines with J gene TRBJ2-4, with TRBD1 matching over 9 bases. Germline V gene data show CDR1 as MDHEN and CDR2 as SYDVKM. The CDR3 runs to 16 residues. The J segment lost 7 bases and the V segment lost 6 bases, leaving 13 bases of the junction unmatched. This CDR3 is CASSPAVGTGYNIQYF. In DNA form, the CDR3 reads TGTGCCAGCAGCCCTGCAGTGGGGACAGGGTATAACATTCAGTACTTC. Full variable domain (outside the CDR3, taken from reference TRBV28 and TRBJ2-4): DVKVTQSSRYLVKRTGEKVFLECVQDMDHENMFWYRQDPGLGLRLIYFSYDVKMKEKGDIPEGYSVSREKKERFSLILESASTNQTSMYLCASSPAVGTGYNIQYFGAGTRLSVL.

This clonotype was observed a few times. V gene TRBV20-1 combines with J gene TRBJ2-3, with TRBD2 matching over 13 bases. The CDR3 consists of 15 residues. Germline V gives CDR1 DFQATT, CDR2 SNEGSKA (reference sequence). After removal of 6 bases from V and 7 bases from J, the junction contained 10 bases not matched to a gene. The CDR3 loop reads CSARTLAGGPNTQYF. In DNA, the CDR3 is TGCAGTGCGCGAACACTAGCGGGGGGGCCTAATACGCAGTATTTT.

This clonotype was picked up one time. This rearrangement joins TRBV6-6 to TRBJ1-3; 7 bases match TRBD1. Germline V CDR1 and CDR2: MNHNY, SVGAGI (reference sequence). The ends lost 5 bases at V and 4 bases at J; junction bases unmatched: 5. CDR3 length: 14 residues. CDR3: CASSTTGQGNTIYF. The CDR3, as DNA: TGTGCCAGCAGTACGACAGGGCAAGGAAACACCATATATTTT.

This clonotype was observed a single time. The gene calls are TRBV5-1 and TRBJ2-4, with TRBD2 identical over 10 bases. The last part of the DNA fits TRBJ2-7 better; the J call may be wrong. The length of the CDR3 is 16 residues. Germline V lookup: CDR1 SGHRS, CDR2 YFSETQ. CDR3 loop: CASSLGEREGPYEQYF. For the CDR3, the DNA is TGCGCCAGCAGCTTGGGGGAGCGGGAGGGCCCTTACGAGCAGTACTTC.

The chain uses TRBV15 and TRBJ1-2, with D perhaps TRBD1 (5 bases). V lost 0 bases, J lost 8 bases, and 13 bases lay in between. CDR1 is LNHNV and CDR2 is YYDKDF in the germline V gene (reference sequence). The CDR3 sequence is 14 residues long. The CDR3 spells CATSRDRRGGGYTF. CDR3 sequence (DNA): TGTGCCACCAGCAGAGATAGGAGGGGCGGAGGCTACACCTTC.

The chain joins TRBV5-1 to TRBJ2-5; D call uncertain. Germline CDR1 reads SGHRS; CDR2 reads YFSETQ. The CDR3 contains 15 residues. Trimming cost V 4 bases and J 1 base, with 14 bases left between them. CDR3 nucleotide sequence: TGCGCCAGCAGCCTCTCAGGAGATCCCCAAGAGACCCAGTACTTC. Its protein product is CASSLSGDPQETQYF. The variable domain in full, completed from reference TRBV5-1 and TRBJ2-5, reads KAGVTQTPRYLIKTRGQQVTLSCSPISGHRSVSWYQQTPGQGLQFLFEYFSETQRNKGNFPGRFSGRQFSNSRSEMNVSTLELGDSALYLCASSLSGDPQETQYFGPGTRLLVL.

This chain joins TRBV20-1 and TRBJ1-2, with TRBD1 identical over 7 bases. The CDR3 loop spans 13 amino acids. Trimming removed 8 bases from V and 6 bases from J; junction bases left unmatched: 12. Germline V CDR1 and CDR2: DFQATT, SNEGSKA (reference sequence). CDR3 nucleotide sequence: TGCAGTCCTATTCGCGGGCAGGGGGATGGCTACACCTTC. Amino acids: CSPIRGQGDGYTF.

This clonotype was recorded a few times. This chain connects TRBV25-1 to TRBJ2-3, with TRBD1 matching over 7 bases. The CDR3 spans 18 residues. Germline assignment: CDR1 MGHDK and CDR2 SYGVNS. J was trimmed by 2 bases and V by 0 bases; bases with no gene match: 11. CDR3 in amino acids: CASSEYPRGGHDTDTQYF. The DNA for the CDR3 is TGTGCCAGCAGTGAATATCCGAGAGGGGGCCACGACACAGATACGCAGTATTTT.

The table lists this clonotype with a few counts. CDR3 amino acids: CASTNPERPNYEQYF. The CDR3 DNA reads TGTGCCAGCACCAACCCGGAGCGGCCCAACTACGAGCAGTACTTC. The gene calls are TRBV2 and TRBJ2-7, with D perhaps TRBD2 (5 bases). The germline CDR1 and CDR2 sequences are SNHLY and FYNNEI. The CDR3 has 15 residues. V was pared by 7 bases and J by 3 bases, with 19 bases between.

This chain uses TRBV6-1 with TRBJ2-2, with TRBD2 matching 7 bases. There are 16 residues in the CDR3. The trim removed 8 bases at V and 1 base at J, leaving 10 bases unmatched. The germline gives CDR1 MNHNS, CDR2 SASEGT. The CDR3 region is CASGTLASGNTGELFF. CDR3 nucleotides: TGTGCCAGCGGTACACTCGCTAGCGGGAACACCGGGGAGCTGTTTTTT.

This clonotype was observed a few times. The chain links TRBV28 to TRBJ1-1, with 7 bases that match TRBD1. With 8 bases clipped from V and 6 bases from J, the junction kept 9 bases outside the gene matches. This CDR3 region has 13 residues. Germline-derived CDR1 and CDR2 are MDHEN and SYDVKM. CDR3 nucleotides: TGTGCCAGCTGGACAGGCGGGGGCTCTGAAGCTTTCTTT. This codes for CASWTGGGSEAFF.

The sample holds a few counts of this clonotype. The chain recombines TRBV29-1 with TRBJ1-2, with a weak D call TRBD1 (5 bases). This CDR3 region has 14 residues. With 3 bases removed from V and 0 bases from J, the gap between germline ends came to 11 bases. CDR1 and CDR2 from the germline V gene are SQVTM and ANQGSEA. The CDR3 here is CSVDYRLANYGYTF. The CDR3 DNA follows: TGCAGCGTTGACTACAGGCTCGCTAACTATGGCTACACCTTC.

The V gene is TRBV10-3, the J gene TRBJ1-3, with D perhaps TRBD1 (5 bases). CDR1 and CDR2 from the germline V gene are ENHRY and SYGVKD. This CDR3 is built from 13 residues. Between the trimmed V and J ends, which lost 7 bases and 4 bases, there was a span of 11 bases. The CDR3 DNA sequence: TGTGCCATCACGGGAGGGGACGGAAACACCATATATTTT. It encodes CAITGGDGNTIYF.

J is TRBJ1-6 and V is TRBV28; D gene uncertain. Trimming removed 7 bases at V and 8 bases at J, with 9 bases between. Germline assignment: CDR1 MDHEN and CDR2 SYDVKM. The CDR3 totals 12 residues. The CDR3 sequence: CASKRLDSPLHF. CDR3 DNA sequence: TGTGCCAGCAAAAGATTGGATTCACCCCTCCACTTT.

The chain couples TRBV20-1 to TRBJ1-1, with 10 bases matching TRBD1. V was clipped by 5 bases and J by 4 bases; unmatched bases: 10. Germline V gene lookup returns CDR1 DFQATT and CDR2 SNEGSKA (reference sequence). The CDR3 is 15 residues long. CDR3 bases: TGCAGTGCTCACCGACAGGGGGCATTGGTCACTGAAGCTTTCTTT. Its protein is CSAHRQGALVTEAFF.